This TCR beta chain was profiled in a study of metastatic and nonmetastatic thyroid tumors. Whole-study context: Repertoires were compared across blood and tumor or nodule tissue from malignant and benign thyroid patients.

Thyroid surgery took place with no prior treatment in any patient. TCRdb reanalyzed the PCR reads with MiXCR. The table has 35,000 to 50,000 clones, about a sixth seen once. To note about this clone: At the DNA level, this CDR3 is encoded by other sequences in the same sample as well.

The sample consisted of tumor tissue. The sequence came from a female donor with papillary thyroid cancer or a benign thyroid nodule (not recorded which). Some clones in this sample may be carry-over from other donors' samples.

The CDR3 loop reads CASSPTGVVEKLFF. DNA of the CDR3: TGTGCCAGCAGCCCAACAGGCGTAGTTGAAAAACTGTTTTTT. V is TRBV7-9 and J is TRBJ1-4; D perhaps matches TRBD1 (5 bases). CDR3 size: 14 residues. V lost 5 bases and J lost 7, with 14 bases in between. Per germline, CDR1 SEHNR and CDR2 FQNEAQ (reference sequence).